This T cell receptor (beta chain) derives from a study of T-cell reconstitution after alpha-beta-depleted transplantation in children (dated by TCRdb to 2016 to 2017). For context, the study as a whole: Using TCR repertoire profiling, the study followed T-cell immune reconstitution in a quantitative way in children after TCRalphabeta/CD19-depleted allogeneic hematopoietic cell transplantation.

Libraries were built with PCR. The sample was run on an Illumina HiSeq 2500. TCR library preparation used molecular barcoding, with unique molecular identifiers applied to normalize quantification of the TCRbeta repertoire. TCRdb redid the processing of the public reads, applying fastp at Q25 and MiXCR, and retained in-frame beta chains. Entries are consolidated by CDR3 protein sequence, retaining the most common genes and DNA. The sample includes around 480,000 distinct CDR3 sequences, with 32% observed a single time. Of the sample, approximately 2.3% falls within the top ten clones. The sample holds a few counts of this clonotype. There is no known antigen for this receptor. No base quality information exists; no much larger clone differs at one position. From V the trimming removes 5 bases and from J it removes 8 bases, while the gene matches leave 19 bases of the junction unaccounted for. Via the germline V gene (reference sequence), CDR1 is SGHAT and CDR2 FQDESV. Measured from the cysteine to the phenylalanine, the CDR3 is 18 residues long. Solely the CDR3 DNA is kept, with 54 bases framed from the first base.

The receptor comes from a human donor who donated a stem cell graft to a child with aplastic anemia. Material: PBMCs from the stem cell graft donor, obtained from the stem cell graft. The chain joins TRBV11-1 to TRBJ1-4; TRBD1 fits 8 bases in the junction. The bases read TGTGCCAGCAGCACGGACCCGAGGACAGGGACCGTTCGGGAAAAACTGTTTTTT. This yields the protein CASSTDPRTGTVREKLFF.